These 10 T cell receptor beta chains originate from one sample sequenced in a study of T cell changes during pregnancy in multiple sclerosis. This table comes from immunoSEQ multiplex PCR, and its TCRdb copy is limited to in-frame clones, with some not included. The sample has approximately 130,000 clones, roughly 95% seen once. The source material was peripheral blood, sampled after pregnancy. Receptors were obtained from a female donor with multiple sclerosis, enrolled in a pregnancy study.

The CDR3 spells CASSLALTGLSKNIQYF. CDR3 DNA sequence: TGTGCCAGCAGCTTAGCGTTGACAGGGCTATCCAAAAACATTCAGTACTTC. The chain couples TRBV7-2 to TRBJ2-4; TRBD1 matches at 7 bases. V was clipped by 0 bases and J by 2 bases; unmatched bases: 7. Germline loops: CDR1 SGHTA, CDR2 FQGNSA. CDR3 length equals 17 residues.

The chain has TRBV27 and TRBJ2-1, with a possible D match to TRBD2 (5 bases). CDR1 MNHEY and CDR2 SMNVEV come from the germline V gene (reference sequence). The CDR3 runs to 12 residues. V lost 3 bases and J lost 6, with 6 bases in between. CDR3 bases: TGTGCCAGCAGTTTCCGGGGCAATGAGCAGTTCTTC. Its translation is CASSFRGNEQFF.

This chain uses TRBV4-2 with TRBJ2-3; perhaps TRBD2 as D (5 bases). Trimming cost V 3 bases and J 1 base, with 5 bases left between them. Germline V gene sequence: CDR1 LGHNA, CDR2 YNFKEQ. The CDR3 has 13 amino acids. The CDR3 is CASSHGGTDTQYF. The CDR3 region has the DNA TGTGCCAGCAGCCACGGGGGCACAGATACGCAGTATTTT.

The chain links TRBV10-3 to TRBJ1-2, with D perhaps TRBD1 (5 bases). V was cut by 3 bases and J by 8 bases, with 10 bases left in between. The CDR3 consists of 12 residues. Germline V gene data show CDR1 as ENHRY and CDR2 as SYGVKD. As DNA, the CDR3 is TGTGCCATCAGTGACCTTAGACAGGGCTACACCTTC. It specifies CAISDLRQGYTF.

The gene calls are TRBV5-5 and TRBJ1-1, with a weak D call TRBD1 (6 bases). CDR1 is SGHKS, CDR2 YYEKEE, per germline (reference sequence). Trimming took 0 bases from V and 1 from J, leaving 10 bases between them. The length of the CDR3 is 15 residues. The CDR3 sequence is CASSLERGGNTEAFF. The CDR3 bases are TGTGCCAGCAGCTTGGAAAGGGGGGGGAACACTGAAGCTTTCTTT.

The sample holds one count of this clone. This chain uses TRBV2 with TRBJ2-7, with a weak D call TRBD1 (6 bases). V was shortened by 3 bases and J by 2 bases, with 14 bases between the two germline ends. The CDR3 extends over 15 amino acids. Germline CDR1 SNHLY, CDR2 FYNNEI. CDR3 in amino acids: CASSDTGQGTYEQYF. The CDR3 DNA reads TGTGCCAGCAGTGATACGGGGCAGGGGACCTACGAGCAGTACTTC.

The chain links TRBV7-2 to TRBJ1-5, with 10 bases fitting TRBD1. Germline V gene data show CDR1 as SGHTA and CDR2 as FQGNSA. The J segment lost 6 bases and the V segment lost 5 bases, leaving 7 bases of the junction unmatched. The CDR3 runs 15 residues. CDR3 bases: TGTGCCAGCAGCGTCGACAGGGGGCATGGTCAGCCCCAGCATTTT. It translates to CASSVDRGHGQPQHF.

V usage is TRBV13 and J usage is TRBJ1-1; D ambiguous. The CDR3 extends over 15 amino acids. Per germline, CDR1 PRHDT and CDR2 FYEKMQ (reference sequence). The V gene lost 1 base and the J gene lost 4 bases, with 13 bases spanning the gap. CDR3: CASSLDKDWGTEAFF. The CDR3 DNA is TGTGCCAGCAGCTTAGATAAGGACTGGGGCACTGAAGCTTTCTTT.

The chain employs TRBV2 and TRBJ2-6; 7 positions match TRBD1. Germline CDR1 reads SNHLY; CDR2 reads FYNNEI. Trimming at V came to 2 bases and at J to 1 base, leaving 17 bases not matched to a gene. CDR3 size: 21 residues. In nucleotides, the CDR3 is TGTGCCAGCAGTGAACGGGAAGATTTGGACAGGCTTGGATCTGGGGCCAACGTCCTGACTTTC. Protein: CASSEREDLDRLGSGANVLTF.

This clone occurred once. The chain couples TRBV9 to TRBJ1-2; 11 nucleotides align to TRBD1. CDR1 is SGDLS and CDR2 is YYNGEE in the germline V gene. V gave up 3 bases and J gave up 4 bases; unmatched junction bases: 17. The CDR3 extends over 19 amino acids. The CDR3, as DNA: TGTGCCAGCAGCGATGCCCCCCGGACAGGGGGCCCCTCCCTCTATGGCTACACCTTC. Translation gives CASSDAPRTGGPSLYGYTF.